Given below is one T cell receptor beta chain in context. This CDR3 spans 15 amino acids. V trimming: 0 bases; J trimming: 5 bases; junction bases outside the gene matches: 4. CDR1 is SGDLS and CDR2 is YYNGEE in the germline V gene. Assay used: immunoSEQ multiplex PCR; TCRdb lists only in-frame clones, some missing. Among roughly 190,000 clones, around 72% were seen once, and the ten largest hold around 15%. This record comes from a study of cytotoxic CD8 clonotypes in ibrutinib-treated CLL. Study summary: A median 12 months of treatment, range 6 to 36, preceded the collection of response samples.

The source material was PBMCs, sampled after 24 months of ibrutinib treatment. The receptor was isolated from a human donor with chronic lymphocytic leukemia. The chain joins TRBV9 to TRBJ1-2, with 10 bases matching TRBD1. This CDR3 reads CASSVEGQGLYGYTF. CDR3 bases: TGTGCCAGCAGCGTAGAGGGACAGGGGCTTTATGGCTACACCTTC. The full variable domain, completed using reference TRBV9 and TRBJ1-2, is DSGVTQTPKHLITATGQRVTLRCSPRSGDLSVYWYQQSLDQGLQFLIQYYNGEERAKGNILERFSAQQFPDLHSELNLSSLELGDSALYFCASSVEGQGLYGYTFGSGTRLTVV.